A single T cell receptor (beta chain) is shown here with its context. The antigen remains undetermined. Measured with immunoSEQ multiplex PCR; TCRdb has only the in-frame clones, and not every one. The sample lists 150,000 to 200,000 clones; about 81% were seen once. The sample originates from a study of cytomegalovirus exposure and HLA in healthy donors. Broader study findings: According to a subsequent analysis, TCR clusters identified in the first cohort showed a tendency to co-occur across the roughly 120 validation repertoires.

Germline V CDR1 and CDR2: SGHVS, FNYEAQ. This CDR3 contains 13 residues. V was pared by 11 bases and J by 0 bases, with 4 bases of the junction left unmatched. This TCR was sampled from a woman aged 25-40 years in good health and CMV-seronegative. The chain combines TRBV7-6 with TRBJ2-3, with TRBD2 matching over 8 bases. Sequencing input: PBMCs. The CDR3 loop reads CASGGVSTDTQYF. In DNA, the CDR3 is TGTGCCTCGGGGGGGGTTAGCACAGATACGCAGTATTTT.